This T cell receptor (beta chain) was recorded in a study of vaccination and CD4 T cells after COVID-19. About the research overall: Convalescent cases consisted of six males and four females, of whom two were Hispanic. Findings and caveats of the study: Median reactive clonotypes, those recognizing SARS-CoV-2, rose from about 20 to 38, not significantly.

CD4+ T cells that had been cultured provided DNA sequenced with the Oncomine TCR Beta short-read assay. Using the QIAamp micro DNA kit, genomic DNA was extracted from the CD4+ T cells that had been cultured. TCRdb re-called the PCR reads through MiXCR, storing one row per CDR3 protein. The sample holds roughly 9,000 distinct CDR3 sequences; less than 40% are singletons and the top ten take roughly a fifth. Treatment: roughly ten-day PBMC culture with coronavirus spike peptide pools or control peptides (ViraFEST assay). Gathered ahead of the COVID-19 pandemic (2011-2018) were the CD4+ T cells of the unexposed donor. TCRs were sequenced by ViraFEST after antigen-specific T cells had been expanded with peptide pools. Isolation of CD4+ T cells by negative selection took place after roughly 10 days of culture. This CDR3 spans 15 amino acids. CDR1 DFQATT and CDR2 SNEGSKA come from the germline V gene (reference sequence). V lost 2 bases and J 6 bases, leaving 19 bases between the germline ends.

This clonotype was observed a few times. Its specificity is not known. The receptor comes from a human donor in good health. The rearrangement uses TRBV20-1 and TRBJ1-1; TRBD1 is a possible D gene (6 bases). Sample: CD4+ T cells from blood, cultured in vitro. This CDR3 reads CSARSMGARGSEAFF. DNA for the CDR3: TGCAGTGCTAGATCCATGGGGGCGCGAGGCTCTGAAGCTTTCTTT.